Below are 13 T cell receptor beta chains sequenced from a single sample in a study of blood T cell repertoires in COVID-19 (dated by TCRdb to about 2020). Library construction relied on the immunoSEQ multiplex PCR assay. In its TCRdb copy, this immuneACCESS table keeps in-frame sequences only and misses some clones. Where compared with another copy, unresolved V genes explain less than half of these, and the others have no known cause. Within this sample are roughly 200,000 clones, with roughly four fifths of them counted one time only. Clones ranked in the top ten supply roughly 12% of the sample. The specimen sequenced was PBMCs or T cells enriched from blood (not recorded which). Receptors originate from a man aged 40-49 years who had recovered from COVID-19.

This clone was seen only a few times. V and J are TRBV27 and TRBJ2-7; 9 positions match TRBD2. CDR1 and CDR2 (germline): MNHEY, SMNVEV (reference sequence). J was trimmed by 3 bases and V by 7 bases; bases with no gene match: 7. This CDR3 spans 14 amino acids. CDR3 sequence reads: CASILSGGHYEQYF. The CDR3 bases are TGTGCCAGCATACTTAGCGGGGGCCACTACGAGCAGTACTTC.

This clone was recorded once. This chain connects TRBV7-2 to TRBJ2-2; D is perhaps TRBD2 (5 bases). With 2 bases removed from V and 8 bases from J, the gap between germline ends came to 18 bases. The germline V gene encodes CDR1 SGHTA and CDR2 FQGNSA. The CDR3 covers 16 residues. CDR3 in amino acids: CASSLSGTSWGGELFF. CDR3 sequence (DNA): TGTGCCAGCAGCTTATCGGGAACAAGTTGGGGAGGGGAGCTGTTTTTT.

The chain combines TRBV7-8 with TRBJ2-4; maybe TRBD2 (5 bases). There are 15 residues in the CDR3. In germline, CDR1 is SGHVS, CDR2 FQNEAQ. The ends were cut back, 2 bases at V and 0 bases at J, with 8 bases in the middle. CDR3 nucleotide sequence: TGTGCCAGCAGCTTAATTGCGGGAGCCAAAAACATTCAGTACTTC. Its translation: CASSLIAGAKNIQYF.

This chain links TRBV5-1 with TRBJ2-1; tentative D call: TRBD2 (5 bases). The CDR3 runs to 16 residues. V lost 1 base, J lost 9 bases, and 20 bases lay in between. Germline CDR1 SGHRS, CDR2 YFSETQ. CDR3 bases: TGCGCCAGCAGCTTGTTCGCTTCGGGATTCGATAGTGAGCAGTTCTTC. Translating it yields CASSLFASGFDSEQFF.

The V and J genes are TRBV2 and TRBJ2-1; D might be TRBD2 (6 bases). The CDR3 runs to 14 residues. Germline CDR1 and CDR2: SNHLY and FYNNEI. V was trimmed by 7 bases and J by 9 bases, leaving 19 bases between them. This CDR3 reads CASTTRMVTSEQFF. CDR3 DNA: TGTGCCAGCACGACTAGAATGGTAACAAGTGAGCAGTTCTTC.

This chain uses TRBV10-3 with TRBJ1-2, with TRBD1 matching over 7 bases. Germline trimming cut 4 bases from V and 8 bases from J; bases unmatched to any gene: 10. The CDR3 contains 14 residues. Germline V gene data show CDR1 as ENHRY and CDR2 as SYGVKD. CDR3 amino acids: CAISGGQPNNGYTF. CDR3 sequence (DNA): TGTGCCATCAGTGGGGGACAGCCCAATAACGGCTACACCTTC.

This chain joins TRBV5-1 and TRBJ2-5; the D is unclear. Trimming left V 0 bases short and J 4 bases short, with 10 bases between. CDR3 size: 14 residues. Germline values: CDR1 SGHRS, CDR2 YFSETQ. The CDR3 DNA follows: TGCGCCAGCAGCTTGGGTTCTACGGGAGAGACCCAGTACTTC. This codes for CASSLGSTGETQYF.

The chain is built from TRBV24-1 and TRBJ2-2, with 11 positions matching TRBD2. V shed 4 bases and J 3 bases; nucleotides not matched to a gene: 6. Germline V gene lookup returns CDR1 KGHDR and CDR2 SFDVKD. This CDR3 is 17 amino acids long. The chain's CDR3 is CATSDNRLAGHTGELFF. In DNA form, the CDR3 reads TGTGCCACCAGTGACAACCGACTAGCGGGACACACCGGGGAGCTGTTTTTT.

The rearrangement links TRBV7-2 to TRBJ2-1; TRBD2 aligns across 10 bases. V was clipped by 5 bases and J by 4 bases; unmatched bases: 8. The CDR3 length is 16 residues. The germline V gene encodes CDR1 SGHTA and CDR2 FQGNSA. The CDR3 loop reads CASSRGVLAGYNEQFF. For the CDR3, the DNA is TGTGCCAGCAGCCGCGGGGTACTAGCGGGATACAATGAGCAGTTCTTC.

This chain links TRBV9 with TRBJ1-1; no definite D call. The ends were cut back, 3 bases at V and 0 bases at J, with 12 bases in the middle. Germline-derived CDR1 and CDR2 are SGDLS and YYNGEE. The CDR3 contains 15 residues. The CDR3 spells CASSAPLGVNTEAFF. CDR3 in DNA: TGTGCCAGCAGCGCGCCCTTGGGAGTGAACACTGAAGCTTTCTTT.

V usage is TRBV18 and J usage is TRBJ1-5, with D unclear. Trimming took off 3 bases at V and 0 bases at J, with 9 bases between the two ends. The CDR3 totals 15 residues. Per germline, CDR1 KGHSH and CDR2 LQKENI. The CDR3 bases are TGTGCCAGCTCACCGAGGGCCGGTAGCAATCAGCCCCAGCATTTT. Protein sequence: CASSPRAGSNQPQHF.

The rearrangement links TRBV7-2 to TRBJ2-3; D might be TRBD1 (6 bases). The CDR3 totals 15 residues. Germline V gene data show CDR1 as SGHTA and CDR2 as FQGNSA. The V end was cut by 4 bases, the J end by 0 bases, with 11 bases between. The CDR3 coding sequence is TGTGCCAGCAGCTACTGGACAGTGAGCACAGATACGCAGTATTTT. Translation: CASSYWTVSTDTQYF.

The J gene is TRBJ2-6, the V gene TRBV15; D is ambiguous. The V end was cut by 0 bases, the J end by 0 bases, with 15 bases between. CDR1 and CDR2 (germline): LNHNV, YYDKDF (reference sequence). CDR3 size: 19 residues. The CDR3 nucleotides read TGTGCCACCAGCAGAGATTTTGTTTCGGTCTCCTCTGGGGCCAACGTCCTGACTTTC. Protein: CATSRDFVSVSSGANVLTF. Based on the CDR3 plus reference TRBV15 and TRBJ2-6, the full variable domain is DAMVIQNPRYQVTQFGKPVTLSCSQTLNHNVMYWYQQKSSQAPKLLFHYYDKDFNNEADTPDNFQSRRPNTSFCFLDIRSPGLGDTAMYLCATSRDFVSVSSGANVLTFGAGSRLTVL.